The 9 T cell receptor beta chains below all came from one sample that was sequenced in a study of identical twins. TCRdb reprocessed the 5' RACE reads with MiXCR, giving one entry per CDR3 protein. The sample contains approximately 260,000 distinct CDR3 sequences, about 8.5% of which appear only once. The same sample was also studied in work on yellow fever vaccine responses in identical twins.

The sample was CD8+ T cells sorted from blood. These TCRs come from a woman under 30 in good health.

In its sample, this clonotype was seen a few times. The V gene is TRBV16, the J gene TRBJ1-2; D may be TRBD1 (6 bases). CDR3 length equals 13 residues. V shed 0 bases and J shed 7 bases, with 9 bases lying between them. Looked up from germline, CDR1 is KGHSY and CDR2 is FQNENV. The CDR3 DNA reads TGTGCCAGCAGCCAATCTACAGGGTCTGGCTACACCTTC. It translates to CASSQSTGSGYTF.

This clonotype was counted ten times or more. The chain links TRBV2 to TRBJ2-2; no clear D. V was pared by 4 bases and J by 3 bases, with 9 bases between. The length of the CDR3 is 14 residues. The germline CDR1 and CDR2 sequences are SNHLY and FYNNEI. The CDR3 reads CASSGFRDTGELFF. For the CDR3, the DNA is TGTGCCAGCAGTGGTTTCCGGGACACCGGGGAGCTGTTTTTT.

This clonotype was observed a handful of times. The rearrangement uses TRBV3-1 and TRBJ2-7; 7 nucleotides match TRBD2. CDR1 and CDR2 from the germline V gene are LGHDT and YNNKEL (reference sequence). The trim removed 2 bases at V and 3 bases at J, leaving 7 bases unmatched. The CDR3 is 15 amino acids. In DNA, the CDR3 is TGTGCCAGCAGCCAAAGGTTGCGGGAGCACTACGAGCAGTACTTC. This codes for CASSQRLREHYEQYF.

This chain links TRBV27 with TRBJ2-1; 9 nucleotides align to TRBD2. This CDR3 is built from 14 residues. V lost 3 bases to trimming and J lost 5 bases; unmatched junction nucleotides: 2. Looked up from germline, CDR1 is MNHEY and CDR2 is SMNVEV (reference sequence). The CDR3 loop is CASSFSGSHNEQFF. The CDR3 DNA follows: TGTGCCAGCAGTTTTAGCGGGAGCCACAATGAGCAGTTCTTC.

This clonotype has more than one count but fewer than ten. Here the CDR3 omits its conserved ending phenylalanine or tryptophan, so a read error is the likely source. The DNA is omitted, as the CDR3 cannot be located on it reliably, and the CDR3 follows TCRdb's listing. The V call is TRBV21-1, the J call TRBJ2-7. TRBV21-1 is tagged as a pseudogene. The CDR3 is 9 residues long, ends included. The CDR3 reads CASSKDAVT.

V usage is TRBV7-2 and J usage is TRBJ1-2; maybe TRBD1 (5 bases). Between the trimmed V and J ends, which lost 10 bases and 7 bases, there was a span of 13 bases. The CDR3 consists of 11 residues. Germline lookup yields CDR1 SGHTA and CDR2 FQGNSA. The CDR3 coding sequence is TGTGCCACTGTACTCGGGGGTGGCTACACCTTC. Amino acids: CATVLGGGYTF.

This clonotype was recorded a few times. This chain connects TRBV6-2 or TRBV6-3 to TRBJ2-1; possible D gene TRBD1, 6 bases. The CDR3 length is 17 residues. Per germline, CDR1 MNHEY and CDR2 SVGEGT. Between the trimmed V and J ends, which lost 5 bases and 2 bases, there was a span of 19 bases. CDR3 coding DNA: TGTGCCAGCAGTCGCCCGACAGGAATGGTAGCCTACAATGAGCAGTTCTTC. Its translation is CASSRPTGMVAYNEQFF.

This clonotype has only one observation. The V call is TRBV5-6, the J call TRBJ2-2; D is possibly TRBD2 (6 bases). In germline, CDR1 is SGHDT, CDR2 YYEEEE. The length of the CDR3 is 15 residues. Trimming removed 1 base at V and 3 bases at J, with 10 bases between. The CDR3: CASSLLRGDTGELFF. The CDR3 region has the DNA TGTGCCAGCAGCTTGTTGCGGGGCGACACCGGGGAGCTGTTTTTT.

This clonotype appeared a few times. The rearrangement uses TRBV24-1 and TRBJ1-6, with D unclear. The CDR3 totals 19 residues. With 3 bases removed from V and 0 bases from J, the gap between germline ends came to 17 bases. In germline, CDR1 is KGHDR, CDR2 SFDVKD. The DNA for the CDR3 is TGTGCCACCAGTGATCTCTACAGTATCACTAGCTCCTATAATTCACCCCTCCACTTT. Translated, it gives CATSDLYSITSSYNSPLHF.